This T cell receptor (beta chain) was documented in a study of regulatory T cells in long-lasting Graves disease. Notes on the study in general: Persistent cases favored TRBV28, TRBJ1-2 and TRBJ2-5. Small numbers of samples may have cut accuracy. The number of shared public clonotypes was higher in persistent patients (about 2,700) than new patients (roughly 970).

About this clonotype: Its antigen is not identified.

Construction of the TCR beta libraries employed iRepertoire HTBI primers in conjunction with Arm-PCR of CDR3 regions. TCRdb reprocessed the multiplex PCR reads with MiXCR, giving one entry per CDR3 protein. The sample lists around 500,000 distinct CDR3 sequences; around 21% were seen once. Trimming left V 8 bases short and J 4 bases short, with 19 bases between. Germline-derived CDR1 and CDR2 are MNHGY and SVAAGI. This CDR3 region has 15 residues. Sample time point: persistent/refractory GD, antithyroid drugs over 5 years with positive TRAb. After RNA was extracted from PBMCs, the TCR library was made from it. Patients hailed from an endocrinology department in Xi'an, China.

The sequenced sample was peripheral blood mononuclear cells (PBMCs), obtained when the disease was refractory, from a patient treated with antithyroid drugs. The chain has TRBV6-9 and TRBJ2-3; D is uncertain. This TCR was sampled from a female donor with Graves disease. Written as DNA, the CDR3 is TGTGCCAGCTCCGCGAGGCGGAATACCCCAGATACGCAGTATTTT. The encoded protein is CASSARRNTPDTQYF.